The 25 T cell receptor beta chains listed next were all sequenced from one sample in a study of beta chain features in type 1 diabetes. All of the isolated RNA was reverse transcribed, so expressed TCRB transcripts were sequenced. TCRdb's table, derived via immunoSEQ multiplex PCR, lists solely in-frame clones and lacks some. This table has some 150,000 clones, 40% to 60% appearing once. The sequenced sample consisted of Tregs from blood. These receptors were obtained from a young man in good health.

Written as DNA, the CDR3 is TGTGCCAGCAGCAGGAGGAGAGTAGCGGGGGGTAATGAGCAGTTCTTC. It encodes CASSRRRVAGGNEQFF. The V and J genes are TRBV7-2 and TRBJ2-1; 10 bases line up with TRBD2. The junction had 11 bases not matched to a gene; V was cut back by 5 bases and J by 7 bases. Germline V gene data show CDR1 as SGHTA and CDR2 as FQGNSA. This CDR3 is 16 amino acids long.

The chain is built from TRBV19 and TRBJ1-3; D unclear. Looked up from germline, CDR1 is LNHDA and CDR2 is SQIVND (reference sequence). The CDR3 is 13 amino acids. Trimming took 4 bases from V and 6 from J, leaving 10 bases between them. CDR3 nucleotide sequence: TGTGCCAGTAGTAACGGTTGGTTAAACACCATATATTTT. Amino acid sequence: CASSNGWLNTIYF.

This clone was seen a few times. The chain employs TRBV7-2 and TRBJ2-2; 8 bases are shared with TRBD1. With 4 bases clipped from V and 7 bases from J, the junction kept 8 bases outside the gene matches. This CDR3 contains 15 residues. The germline gives CDR1 SGHTA, CDR2 FQGNSA. CDR3 bases: TGTGCCAGCAGCTCCTACAGGGGGACGGGCGGGGAGCTGTTTTTT. It codes for CASSSYRGTGGELFF.

The genes are TRBV5-1 and TRBJ1-1; no clear D. The CDR3 is 13 amino acids. V lost 1 base and J 4 bases, leaving 8 bases between the germline ends. Germline V lookup: CDR1 SGHRS, CDR2 YFSETQ. The CDR3 DNA reads as TGCGCCAGCAGCTTGCAGGTGGCCACTGAAGCTTTCTTT. It is translated as CASSLQVATEAFF.

The chain uses TRBV5-6 and TRBJ2-7, with TRBD1 identical over 7 bases. V lost 2 bases to trimming and J lost 1 base; unmatched junction nucleotides: 9. The CDR3 totals 16 residues. The germline gives CDR1 SGHDT, CDR2 YYEEEE. CDR3 sequence: CASSFVDRARSYEQYF. DNA of the CDR3: TGTGCCAGCAGCTTCGTAGACAGGGCGAGATCCTACGAGCAGTACTTC.

The genes are TRBV28 and TRBJ2-7; D is unresolved. The CDR3 runs to 13 residues. Trimming removed 3 bases at V and 3 bases at J, with 9 bases between. The germline CDR1 and CDR2 sequences are MDHEN and SYDVKM. The CDR3 loop reads CASSFQNLYEQYF. The CDR3 nucleotides are TGTGCCAGCAGTTTCCAGAACCTCTACGAGCAGTACTTC.

The sample holds a few counts of this clone. V and J are TRBV7-2 and TRBJ2-1; 10 bases map to TRBD2. J gave up 9 bases and V 5 bases, and 10 bases lay outside the gene matches. The germline V gene encodes CDR1 SGHTA and CDR2 FQGNSA. This CDR3 has 15 residues. CDR3 nucleotide sequence: TGTGCCAGCAGCCCACCAGCGGGGGGGCCTTTTGAGCAGTTCTTC. Encoded protein: CASSPPAGGPFEQFF.

This rearrangement joins TRBV7-3 to TRBJ1-1; possible D gene TRBD1, 5 bases. Per the germline V gene, CDR1 is SGHTA and CDR2 is FQGTGA. This CDR3 has 15 amino acids. V lost 1 base to trimming and J lost 0 bases, with 9 bases between them. The DNA for the CDR3 is TGTGCCAGCAGCTTAAGCGGGGACCTGAACACTGAAGCTTTCTTT. Residues: CASSLSGDLNTEAFF.

This clone was picked up one time. Distinct nucleotide sequences in the sample also encode this CDR3. The chain combines TRBV20-1 with TRBJ1-1; D might be TRBD1 (6 bases). V was pared by 6 bases and J by 2 bases, with 7 bases between. The CDR3 contains 11 residues. CDR1 is DFQATT, CDR2 SNEGSKA, per germline (reference sequence). The CDR3 bases are TGCAGTGCGACAGGCAACACTGAAGCTTTCTTT. This codes for CSATGNTEAFF.

This clone was recorded a few times. The rearrangement links TRBV27 to TRBJ1-5; D might be TRBD1 (5 bases). CDR3 length equals 16 residues. CDR1 is MNHEY and CDR2 is SMNVEV in the germline V gene (reference sequence). V lost 6 bases to trimming and J lost 5 bases, with 20 bases between them. CDR3 loop: CASSSIGAGVDQPQHF. Written as DNA, the CDR3 is TGTGCCAGCAGCTCCATAGGGGCGGGGGTCGATCAGCCCCAGCATTTT.

This clone was picked up a small number of times. The J gene is TRBJ1-5, the V gene TRBV28; 8 bases fit TRBD1. Germline-derived CDR1 and CDR2 are MDHEN and SYDVKM. V lost 2 bases, J lost 4 bases, and 10 bases stayed unmatched. CDR3 length: 17 amino acids. The CDR3 DNA sequence: TGTGCCAGCAGTTTAGTTCGATTTACAGGGGGAAATCAGCCCCAGCATTTT. Encoded protein: CASSLVRFTGGNQPQHF.

This clone was counted between two and nine times. The identical CDR3 is also encoded by other nucleotide sequences in the sample. The J gene is TRBJ2-1, the V gene TRBV2, with D possibly TRBD2 on 6 matching bases. This CDR3 is built from 15 residues. The V end was cut by 3 bases, the J end by 10 bases, with 19 bases between. Germline V lookup: CDR1 SNHLY, CDR2 FYNNEI. The CDR3 reads CASSEKAQRRGEQFF. CDR3 nucleotide sequence: TGTGCCAGCAGTGAGAAGGCCCAGCGGAGGGGAGAGCAGTTCTTC.

This sequence joins TRBV27 and TRBJ1-1; TRBD1 might be the D (6 bases). Trimming shortened V by 5 bases and J by 4 bases, and 17 bases separated the two germline ends. The CDR3 covers 15 residues. Germline V lookup: CDR1 MNHEY, CDR2 SMNVEV (reference sequence). The CDR3 region is CASSPRPRGGTEAFF. DNA for the CDR3: TGTGCCAGCAGTCCCAGACCAAGGGGGGGCACTGAAGCTTTCTTT.

This chain uses TRBV29-1 with TRBJ1-1; possible D gene TRBD1, 5 bases. Trimming left V 4 bases short and J 1 base short, with 13 bases between. Looked up from germline, CDR1 is SQVTM and CDR2 is ANQGSEA. CDR3 size: 14 residues. CDR3 DNA sequence: TGCAGCGTTGGGGGCAGGGTAAAGAACACTGAAGCTTTCTTT. Translating it yields CSVGGRVKNTEAFF.

This clone occurred once. The V and J genes are TRBV5-1 and TRBJ1-1; tentative D call: TRBD1 (6 bases). The length of the CDR3 is 14 residues. Per germline, CDR1 SGHRS and CDR2 YFSETQ. V was clipped by 4 bases and J by 4 bases, with 14 bases between them. CDR3 coding DNA: TGCGCCAGCAGCCTGGGGGGGGGCAGCACTGAAGCTTTCTTT. Translation gives CASSLGGGSTEAFF.

The J gene is TRBJ2-5, the V gene TRBV7-9; 9 bases are shared with TRBD1. This CDR3 has 17 amino acids. Germline CDR1 and CDR2: SEHNR and FQNEAQ (reference sequence). V shed 3 bases, J shed 5 bases, and the junction held 13 bases outside the gene matches. CDR3 bases: TGTGCCAGCAGCTTTAGGTACTCGGACAGGGGTCGTGAGACCCAGTACTTC. Translated: CASSFRYSDRGRETQYF.

The chain employs TRBV18 and TRBJ2-7; 7 nucleotides agree with TRBD1. Germline lookup yields CDR1 KGHSH and CDR2 LQKENI. This CDR3 spans 14 amino acids. The V segment lost 3 bases and the J segment 2 bases; nucleotides outside the gene matches: 4. The CDR3 spells CASSPGTAPYEQYF. CDR3 DNA: TGTGCCAGCTCACCGGGGACAGCACCCTACGAGCAGTACTTC.

The chain combines TRBV5-1 with TRBJ2-7; 12 bases line up with TRBD2. Losses at the gene ends were 3 bases for V and 4 bases for J; bases not matched to a gene: 5. There are 15 residues in the CDR3. CDR1 and CDR2 (germline): SGHRS, YFSETQ. The CDR3, as DNA: TGCGCCAGCAGCTCCCGGACTAGCGGGATATACGAGCAGTACTTC. Encoded protein: CASSSRTSGIYEQYF.

This clone was detected a few times. The rearrangement links TRBV9 to TRBJ1-2, with TRBD1 as a possible D gene (5 bases). The V gene's germline CDR1 is SGDLS and CDR2 YYNGEE. Between the trimmed V and J ends, which lost 4 bases and 0 bases, there was a span of 13 bases. The CDR3 contains 15 residues. As DNA, the CDR3 is TGTGCCAGCAGCCCAGAGGAGGGGTCTAACTATGGCTACACCTTC. Translated, it gives CASSPEEGSNYGYTF.

V and J are TRBV27 and TRBJ2-6; TRBD1 is a possible D gene (6 bases). Trimming removed 5 bases from V and 2 bases from J, with 10 bases in between. Germline loops: CDR1 MNHEY, CDR2 SMNVEV (reference sequence). The CDR3 runs to 15 residues. For the CDR3, the DNA is TGTGCCAGCAGTACCTACAGGGCTGGGGCCAACGTCCTGACTTTC. It codes for CASSTYRAGANVLTF.

The rearrangement uses TRBV7-9 and TRBJ2-7; D is ambiguous. This CDR3 region has 13 residues. The V end was cut by 3 bases, the J end by 0 bases, with 6 bases between. Germline loops: CDR1 SEHNR, CDR2 FQNEAQ (reference sequence). CDR3 protein: CASSFLSSYEQYF. The CDR3 DNA reads TGTGCCAGCAGCTTTCTCAGCTCCTACGAGCAGTACTTC.

This clone has just a few counts. This rearrangement joins TRBV27 to TRBJ2-3, with 9 bases lining up with TRBD2. Per germline, CDR1 MNHEY and CDR2 SMNVEV (reference sequence). The CDR3 spans 15 residues. The V and J ends lost 6 bases and 4 bases, in that order; junction bases with no gene match: 8. The CDR3 sequence: CASSIAGVGADTQYF. As DNA, the CDR3 is TGTGCCAGCAGCATAGCGGGAGTGGGGGCAGATACGCAGTATTTT.

The rearrangement uses TRBV5-1 and TRBJ2-5; 11 nucleotides align to TRBD2. Germline-derived CDR1 and CDR2 are SGHRS and YFSETQ. The trim removed 0 bases at V and 5 bases at J, leaving 9 bases unmatched. The CDR3 has 17 amino acids. CDR3 residues: CASSLVLAGGSEETQYF. In DNA, the CDR3 is TGCGCCAGCAGCTTGGTCCTAGCGGGGGGATCTGAGGAGACCCAGTACTTC.

The chain combines TRBV5-1 with TRBJ2-7; 8 nucleotides match TRBD1. V lost 4 bases to trimming and J lost 1 base; unmatched junction nucleotides: 10. CDR3 length equals 16 residues. Looked up from germline, CDR1 is SGHRS and CDR2 is YFSETQ. The CDR3 DNA reads TGCGCCAGCAGCCTGTTTGAGACAGGGGCGTCCTACGAGCAGTACTTC. Its protein is CASSLFETGASYEQYF.

V gene TRBV5-6 combines with J gene TRBJ1-2; 7 positions agree with TRBD1. The V gene end was trimmed by 2 bases and the J gene end by 3 bases; junction bases not matched to a gene: 1. CDR1 and CDR2 (germline): SGHDT, YYEEEE. This CDR3 has 13 residues. The CDR3 DNA is TGTGCCAGCAGCTTCGACAGGGACTATGGCTACACCTTC. It translates to CASSFDRDYGYTF.